The 21 T cell receptor beta chains below all came from one sample that was sequenced in a study of T cells in localized non-small cell lung cancer. Data came from immunoSEQ multiplex PCR; TCRdb stores just in-frame clones and leaves some out. The sample contains just under 35,000 clones, around 90% of which appear only once. Sequencing used peripheral blood mononuclear cells, obtained before any cancer treatment. The source is a female donor at least 60 years old with stage II lung adenocarcinoma.

This clone has just one count. This sample includes further DNA sequences coding for the same CDR3. The genes are TRBV7-9 and TRBJ2-1, with D perhaps TRBD1 (6 bases). The CDR3 has 16 amino acids. Per germline, CDR1 SEHNR and CDR2 FQNEAQ (reference sequence). V shed 2 bases and J shed 2 bases, with 13 bases lying between them. This CDR3 is CASSLSLAGAYNEQFF. The CDR3 DNA sequence: TGTGCCAGCAGCTTATCCCTGGCAGGGGCCTACAATGAGCAGTTCTTC.

This chain uses TRBV29-1 with TRBJ1-2; D is uncertain. CDR1 SQVTM and CDR2 ANQGSEA come from the germline V gene. This CDR3 has 12 residues. V gave up 8 bases and J gave up 1 base, with 11 bases separating them. DNA of the CDR3: TGCAGCTTGTCGATGATTAACTATGGCTACACCTTC. It specifies CSLSMINYGYTF.

V is TRBV28 and J is TRBJ1-2; D gene unclear. CDR1 is MDHEN, CDR2 SYDVKM, per germline. V was cut by 2 bases and J by 8 bases, with 9 bases left in between. This CDR3 comprises 12 residues. CDR3 sequence reads: CASSLRSSGYTF. The CDR3 nucleotides are TGTGCCAGCAGTTTAAGGTCTTCCGGCTACACCTTC.

This clone was seen just once. The chain links TRBV20-1 to TRBJ2-1; the D gene is possibly TRBD2 (6 bases). The CDR3 has 10 residues. Germline loops: CDR1 DFQATT, CDR2 SNEGSKA (reference sequence). As DNA, the CDR3 is TGCAGCGGAGGGGATAGTGAGCAGTTCTTC. Translation: CSGGDSEQFF.

The genes are TRBV18 and TRBJ2-5; weak D call: TRBD2 (5 bases). Trimming took 1 base from V and 5 from J, leaving 17 bases between them. Germline CDR1 is KGHSH and CDR2 is LQKENI. The CDR3 runs to 16 residues. The CDR3 protein is CASSPRGSQGLETQYF. The CDR3 DNA sequence: TGTGCCAGCTCACCACGAGGGTCCCAAGGGTTGGAGACCCAGTACTTC.

The chain links TRBV5-6 to TRBJ1-5; 7 bases fit TRBD1. The CDR3 is 14 residues long. Germline-derived CDR1 and CDR2 are SGHDT and YYEEEE. V shed 0 bases and J 7 bases; nucleotides not matched to a gene: 4. The CDR3 loop is CASSLEGATQPQHF. In nucleotides, the CDR3 is TGTGCCAGCAGCTTGGAGGGGGCGACGCAGCCCCAGCATTTT. The whole variable domain, filled in from reference TRBV5-6 and TRBJ1-5, reads DAGVTQSPTHLIKTRGQQVTLRCSPKSGHDTVSWYQQALGQGPQFIFQYYEEEERQRGNFPDRFSGHQFPNYSSELNVNALLLGDSALYLCASSLEGATQPQHFGDGTRLSIL.

V and J are TRBV5-1 and TRBJ2-5; D is possibly TRBD2 (6 bases). CDR3 length equals 16 residues. V was shortened by 0 bases and J by 1 base, with 13 bases between the two germline ends. The germline V gene has CDR1 SGHRS and CDR2 YFSETQ. The CDR3 bases are TGCGCCAGCAGCTTGGGGGGAGGAGGGACCCAAGAGACCCAGTACTTC. It yields the protein CASSLGGGGTQETQYF. Drawing the rest from reference TRBV5-1 and TRBJ2-5, the complete variable domain is KAGVTQTPRYLIKTRGQQVTLSCSPISGHRSVSWYQQTPGQGLQFLFEYFSETQRNKGNFPGRFSGRQFSNSRSEMNVSTLELGDSALYLCASSLGGGGTQETQYFGPGTRLLVL.

The chain joins TRBV11-2 to TRBJ1-5, with 7 bases aligning to TRBD1. The CDR3 runs to 15 residues. Germline CDR1 reads SGHAT; CDR2 reads FQNNGV. V trimming: 5 bases; J trimming: 3 bases; junction bases outside the gene matches: 7. The CDR3 coding sequence is TGTGCCAGCAGCCCCTCAGGGGGAAACAATCAGCCCCAGCATTTT. Translating it yields CASSPSGGNNQPQHF.

This clone has just one count. The chain employs TRBV11-3 and TRBJ2-1; 9 nucleotides line up with TRBD2. CDR1 and CDR2 (germline): SGHNT, YENEEA. The trim removed 2 bases at V and 7 bases at J, leaving 0 bases unmatched. The CDR3 totals 13 residues. CDR3 sequence (DNA): TGTGCCAGCAGCTTAACTAGCGGGAATGAGCAGTTCTTC. It encodes CASSLTSGNEQFF.

The V and J genes are TRBV28 and TRBJ2-5; D is ambiguous. V lost 6 bases and J lost 8, with 16 bases in between. The CDR3 spans 13 residues. Germline V gene sequence: CDR1 MDHEN, CDR2 SYDVKM. CDR3 sequence (DNA): TGTGCCAGCAGCAACTCATGGCCCGCCACCCAGTACTTC. Protein product: CASSNSWPATQYF.

V usage is TRBV6-6 and J usage is TRBJ2-7; D is undetermined. Germline-derived CDR1 and CDR2 are MNHNY and SVGAGI (reference sequence). V shed 6 bases and J shed 3 bases, with 12 bases lying between them. The CDR3 totals 13 residues. CDR3 in amino acids: CASSQDGNYEQYF. The CDR3 DNA sequence: TGTGCCAGCAGCCAGGACGGCAACTACGAGCAGTACTTC.

This clone has only a few counts. In nucleotides, the CDR3 is TGTGCCAGCAGCTTCCCTACCTGGAATACTGAAGCTTTCTTT. It specifies CASSFPTWNTEAFF. The chain recombines TRBV11-2 with TRBJ1-1; D uncertain. The CDR3 length is 14 residues. Germline lookup yields CDR1 SGHAT and CDR2 FQNNGV. The V end was cut by 3 bases, the J end by 5 bases, with 13 bases between.

V and J are TRBV7-9 and TRBJ2-7; 8 nucleotides agree with TRBD1. CDR1 SEHNR and CDR2 FQNEAQ come from the germline V gene (reference sequence). The CDR3 length is 14 residues. Unmatched junction bases numbered 6, after V lost 5 bases and J lost 3 bases. The CDR3 DNA reads as TGTGCCAGCAGCCTCGGACAGGGTCGCTACGAGCAGTACTTC. Translation: CASSLGQGRYEQYF.

CDR3 nucleotide sequence: TGCGCCAGCAGTTTCGTGAGGGGGAATACCGGGGAGCTGTTTTTT. Its translation is CASSFVRGNTGELFF. The chain combines TRBV5-1 with TRBJ2-2, with D possibly matching TRBD1 (6 bases). The CDR3 totals 15 residues. V dropped 5 bases and J dropped 5 bases, with 16 bases sitting between them. Germline values: CDR1 SGHRS, CDR2 YFSETQ. Based on the CDR3 plus reference TRBV5-1 and TRBJ2-2, the full variable domain is KAGVTQTPRYLIKTRGQQVTLSCSPISGHRSVSWYQQTPGQGLQFLFEYFSETQRNKGNFPGRFSGRQFSNSRSEMNVSTLELGDSALYLCASSFVRGNTGELFFGEGSRLTVL.

The table lists this clone with a count of one. J is TRBJ1-1 and V is TRBV18; D is unresolved. There are 15 residues in the CDR3. Germline V gene lookup returns CDR1 KGHSH and CDR2 LQKENI. The ends were cut back, 3 bases at V and 0 bases at J, with 11 bases in the middle. The chain's CDR3 is CASSPLEQLNTEAFF. For the CDR3, the DNA is TGTGCCAGCTCACCCTTAGAACAGTTGAACACTGAAGCTTTCTTT. The complete variable domain, with remaining parts taken from reference TRBV18 and TRBJ1-1, reads NAGVMQNPRHLVRRRGQEARLRCSPMKGHSHVYWYRQLPEEGLKFMVYLQKENIIDESGMPKERFSAEFPKEGPSILRIQQVVRGDSAAYFCASSPLEQLNTEAFFGQGTRLTVV.

The chain employs TRBV29-1 and TRBJ2-7, with D unclear. This CDR3 region has 11 residues. CDR1 and CDR2 (germline): SQVTM, ANQGSEA. V was clipped by 4 bases and J by 6 bases, with 10 bases between them. The CDR3 is CSVVGRGEQYF. CDR3 nucleotides: TGCAGCGTTGTCGGTAGAGGCGAGCAGTACTTC.

The genes are TRBV6-5 and TRBJ1-1; D possibly corresponds to TRBD1 (5 bases). With 5 bases removed from V and 5 bases from J, the gap between germline ends came to 12 bases. The CDR3 contains 13 residues. CDR1 MNHEY and CDR2 SVGAGI come from the germline V gene. The CDR3 DNA reads TGTGCCAGCAGTCCGGGGACCTGGACTGAAGCTTTCTTT. Protein product: CASSPGTWTEAFF.

The chain is built from TRBV2 and TRBJ1-2; no firm D call. V gave up 3 bases and J gave up 4 bases, with 6 bases separating them. CDR1 and CDR2 from the germline V gene are SNHLY and FYNNEI. This CDR3 contains 12 residues. CDR3 sequence reads: CASSDRVYGYTF. Here the CDR3 DNA reads TGTGCCAGCAGTGACAGAGTCTATGGCTACACCTTC.

This rearrangement joins TRBV5-1 to TRBJ1-6; no clear D. Trimming took 7 bases from V and 14 from J, leaving 19 bases between them. Germline CDR1 and CDR2: SGHRS and YFSETQ. The CDR3 runs 13 residues. For the CDR3, the DNA is TGCGCCAGCCACGCGGGTCCTGGAGAATCCCTCCACTTT. It specifies CASHAGPGESLHF.

This clone was seen once. J is TRBJ2-7 and V is TRBV29-1; D possibly corresponds to TRBD2 (6 bases). Per the germline V gene, CDR1 is SQVTM and CDR2 is ANQGSEA. V lost 3 bases, J lost 3 bases, and 12 bases lay in between. The CDR3 contains 13 residues. CDR3 region: CSVDTGELYEQYF. For the CDR3, the DNA is TGCAGCGTTGATACGGGAGAGCTCTACGAGCAGTACTTC.

The V gene is TRBV6-1, the J gene TRBJ1-5, with D perhaps matching TRBD1 (5 bases). Looked up from germline, CDR1 is MNHNS and CDR2 is SASEGT. Trimming removed 7 bases at V and 4 bases at J, with 11 bases between. The CDR3 runs 13 residues. The CDR3 DNA follows: TGTGCCAGCACCGAGGGGCGGAATCAGCCCCAGCATTTT. Its translation is CASTEGRNQPQHF.